The subject of this entry is one TCR beta chain. Authors' processing steps: Reference gene primers were amplified, and this amplification served to estimate nucleated cell counts. The repertoire was sequenced with immunoSEQ multiplex PCR; TCRdb's copy has only in-frame clones and lacks some. The D gene and trimming were derived from the DNA, and the V and J assignments and clone size from that table. The sample consists of about 170,000 clones, around 82% of them appearing once. CDR1 is MNHEY, CDR2 SVGAGI, per germline. V lost 6 bases and J lost 3, with 12 bases in between. This CDR3 has 14 amino acids. The data belong to a study of blood T cell repertoires in COVID-19. Study at large: Samples came from the United States, Italy and Spain, spanning acute and convalescent COVID-19.

In Seattle, patients joined the study during active infection and were tracked longitudinally. This rearrangement joins TRBV6-5 to TRBJ1-5; no definite D call. Sequences were obtained from peripheral blood. This clonotype was sampled from a man older than 75 with COVID-19, enrolled during active disease. The CDR3 loop is CASSPTLTNQPQHF. DNA of the CDR3: TGTGCCAGCAGCCCGACACTCACCAATCAGCCCCAGCATTTT.